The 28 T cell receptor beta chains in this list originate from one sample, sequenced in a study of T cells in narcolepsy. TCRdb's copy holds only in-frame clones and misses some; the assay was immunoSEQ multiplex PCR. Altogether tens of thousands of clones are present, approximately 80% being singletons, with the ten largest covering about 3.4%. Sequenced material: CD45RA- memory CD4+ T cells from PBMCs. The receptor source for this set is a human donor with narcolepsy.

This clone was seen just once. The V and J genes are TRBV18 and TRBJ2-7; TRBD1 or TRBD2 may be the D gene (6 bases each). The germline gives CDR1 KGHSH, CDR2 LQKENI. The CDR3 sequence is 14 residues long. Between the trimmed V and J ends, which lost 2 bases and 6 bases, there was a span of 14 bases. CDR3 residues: CASSPRDNGGEQYF. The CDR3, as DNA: TGTGCCAGCTCACCAAGGGACAACGGGGGCGAGCAGTACTTC.

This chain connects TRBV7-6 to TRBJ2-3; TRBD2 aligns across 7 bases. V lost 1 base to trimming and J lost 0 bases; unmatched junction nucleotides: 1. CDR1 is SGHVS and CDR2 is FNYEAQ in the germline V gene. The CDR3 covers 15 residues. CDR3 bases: TGTGCCAGCAGCTTAGTGGGGGGGAGCACAGATACGCAGTATTTT. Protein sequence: CASSLVGGSTDTQYF.

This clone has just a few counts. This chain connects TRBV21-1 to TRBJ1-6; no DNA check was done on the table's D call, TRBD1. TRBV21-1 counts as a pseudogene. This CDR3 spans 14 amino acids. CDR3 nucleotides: TGTGCCAGCAGTTCAGGGAAACCCGGTTCACCCCTCCACTTT. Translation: CASSSGKPGSPLHF.

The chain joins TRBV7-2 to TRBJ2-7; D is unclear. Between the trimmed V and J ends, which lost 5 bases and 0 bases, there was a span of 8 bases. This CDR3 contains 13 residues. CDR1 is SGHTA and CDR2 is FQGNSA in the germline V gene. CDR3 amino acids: CASSQRLSYEQYF. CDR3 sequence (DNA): TGTGCCAGCAGCCAGAGACTCTCCTACGAGCAGTACTTC. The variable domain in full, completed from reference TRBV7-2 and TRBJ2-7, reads GAGVSQSPSNKVTEKGKDVELRCDPISGHTALYWYRQSLGQGLEFLIYFQGNSAPDKSGLPSDRFSAERTGGSVSTLTIQRTQQEDSAVYLCASSQRLSYEQYFGPGTRLTVT.

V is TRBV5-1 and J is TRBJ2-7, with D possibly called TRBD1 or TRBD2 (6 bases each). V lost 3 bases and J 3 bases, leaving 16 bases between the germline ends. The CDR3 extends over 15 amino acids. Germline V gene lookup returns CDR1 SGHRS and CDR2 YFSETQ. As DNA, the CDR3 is TGCGCCAGCAGCTGGAGGGGGGCAGGAATCTACGAGCAGTACTTC. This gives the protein CASSWRGAGIYEQYF.

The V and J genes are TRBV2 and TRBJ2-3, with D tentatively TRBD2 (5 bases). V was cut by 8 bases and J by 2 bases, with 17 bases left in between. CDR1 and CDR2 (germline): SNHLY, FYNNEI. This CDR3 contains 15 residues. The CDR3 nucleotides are TGTGCCAGCTCGGCAACCCGACTACCCACAGATACGCAGTATTTT. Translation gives CASSATRLPTDTQYF. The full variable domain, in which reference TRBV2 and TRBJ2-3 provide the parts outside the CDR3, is EPEVTQTPSHQVTQMGQEVILRCVPISNHLYFYWYRQILGQKVEFLVSFYNNEISEKSEIFDDQFSVERPDGSNFTLKIRSTKLEDSAMYFCASSATRLPTDTQYFGPGTRLTVL.

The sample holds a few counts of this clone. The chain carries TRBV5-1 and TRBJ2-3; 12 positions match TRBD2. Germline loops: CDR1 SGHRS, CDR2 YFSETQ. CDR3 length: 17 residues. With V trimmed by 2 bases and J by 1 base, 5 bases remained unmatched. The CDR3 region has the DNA TGCGCCAGCAGCTTCATTCCTAGCGGGGGGGGCACAGATACGCAGTATTTT. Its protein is CASSFIPSGGGTDTQYF.

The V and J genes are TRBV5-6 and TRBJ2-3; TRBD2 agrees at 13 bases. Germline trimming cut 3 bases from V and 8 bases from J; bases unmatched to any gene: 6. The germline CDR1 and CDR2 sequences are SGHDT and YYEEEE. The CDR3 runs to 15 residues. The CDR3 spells CASSSTSGGAPTQYF. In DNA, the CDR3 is TGTGCCAGCAGCTCAACTAGCGGGGGGGCACCTACGCAGTATTTT. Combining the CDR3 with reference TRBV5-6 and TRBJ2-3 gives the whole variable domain DAGVTQSPTHLIKTRGQQVTLRCSPKSGHDTVSWYQQALGQGPQFIFQYYEEEERQRGNFPDRFSGHQFPNYSSELNVNALLLGDSALYLCASSSTSGGAPTQYFGPGTRLTVL.

The CDR3 DNA sequence: TGTGCCGGGGGTTTCGGCACAGATACGCAGTATTTT. Translation gives CAGGFGTDTQYF. The chain employs TRBV2 and TRBJ2-3; either TRBD1 or TRBD2 may fit D (5 bases each). The CDR3 totals 12 residues. The germline CDR1 and CDR2 sequences are SNHLY and FYNNEI. V was pared by 11 bases and J by 1 base, with 10 bases between.

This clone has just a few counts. The CDR3 coding sequence is TGTGCCAGTAGTCCTCGGGAGATGGGGTCACCCCTCCACTTT. It specifies CASSPREMGSPLHF. The chain couples TRBV19 to TRBJ1-6; D uncertain. Germline CDR1 reads LNHDA; CDR2 reads SQIVND (reference sequence). The CDR3 consists of 14 residues. Trimming stripped 5 bases from V and 10 bases from J, with 15 bases between.

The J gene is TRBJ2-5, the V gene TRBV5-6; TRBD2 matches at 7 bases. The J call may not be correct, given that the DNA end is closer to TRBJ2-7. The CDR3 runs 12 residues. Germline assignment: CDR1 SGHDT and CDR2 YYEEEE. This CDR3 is CASSWGGYEQYF. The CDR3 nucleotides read TGTGCCAGCAGCTGGGGGGGATACGAGCAGTACTTC.

The CDR3 sequence is CSAGQGYEQYF. The CDR3 coding sequence is TGCAGTGCTGGCCAGGGGTACGAGCAGTACTTC. V is TRBV20-1 and J is TRBJ2-7; D may be TRBD1 (6 bases). Germline CDR1 is DFQATT and CDR2 is SNEGSKA (reference sequence). V lost 5 bases and J 4 bases, leaving 9 bases between the germline ends. The CDR3 is 11 residues long.

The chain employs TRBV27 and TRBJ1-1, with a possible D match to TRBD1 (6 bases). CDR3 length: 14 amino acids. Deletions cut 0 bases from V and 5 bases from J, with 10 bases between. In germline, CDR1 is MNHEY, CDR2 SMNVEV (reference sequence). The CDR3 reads CASSLSTGRTEAFF. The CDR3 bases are TGTGCCAGCAGTTTATCTACAGGGCGGACTGAAGCTTTCTTT.

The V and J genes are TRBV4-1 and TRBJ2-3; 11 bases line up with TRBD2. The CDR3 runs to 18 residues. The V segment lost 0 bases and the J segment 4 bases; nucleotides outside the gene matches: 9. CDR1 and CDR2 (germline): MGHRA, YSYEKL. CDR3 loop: CASSQDPASGGMADTQYF. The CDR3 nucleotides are TGCGCCAGCAGCCAAGATCCCGCTAGCGGGGGGATGGCAGATACGCAGTATTTT.

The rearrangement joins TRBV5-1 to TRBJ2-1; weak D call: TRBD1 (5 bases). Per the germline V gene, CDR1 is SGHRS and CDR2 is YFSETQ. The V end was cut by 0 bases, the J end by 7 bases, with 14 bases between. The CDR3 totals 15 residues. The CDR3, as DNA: TGCGCCAGCAGCTTGGAGGCAGGGTCGGTTAATGAGCAGTTCTTC. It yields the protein CASSLEAGSVNEQFF.

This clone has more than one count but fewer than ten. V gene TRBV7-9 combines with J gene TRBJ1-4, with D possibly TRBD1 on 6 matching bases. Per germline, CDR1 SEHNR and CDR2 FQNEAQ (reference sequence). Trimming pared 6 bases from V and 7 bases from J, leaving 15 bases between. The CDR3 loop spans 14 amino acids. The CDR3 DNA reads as TGTGCCAGCAGTCATCAGGGGATAGGTGAAAAACTGTTTTTT. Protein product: CASSHQGIGEKLFF.

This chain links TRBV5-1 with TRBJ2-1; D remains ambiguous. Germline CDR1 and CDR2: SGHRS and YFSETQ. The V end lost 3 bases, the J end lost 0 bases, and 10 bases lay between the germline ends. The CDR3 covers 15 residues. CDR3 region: CASSSISSSYNEQFF. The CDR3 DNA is TGCGCCAGCAGCTCAATCAGTAGCTCCTACAATGAGCAGTTCTTC.

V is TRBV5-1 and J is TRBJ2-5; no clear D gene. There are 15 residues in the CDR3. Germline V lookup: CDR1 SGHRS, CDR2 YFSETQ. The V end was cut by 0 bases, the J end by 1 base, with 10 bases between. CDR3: CASSLGRGIQETQYF. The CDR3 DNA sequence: TGCGCCAGCAGCTTGGGTAGAGGCATCCAAGAGACCCAGTACTTC.

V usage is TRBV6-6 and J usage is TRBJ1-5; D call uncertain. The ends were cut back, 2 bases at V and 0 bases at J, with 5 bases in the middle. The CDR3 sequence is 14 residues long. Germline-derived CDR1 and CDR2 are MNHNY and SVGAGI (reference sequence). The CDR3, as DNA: TGTGCCAGCAGTTACGGACCTAGCAATCAGCCCCAGCATTTT. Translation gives CASSYGPSNQPQHF.

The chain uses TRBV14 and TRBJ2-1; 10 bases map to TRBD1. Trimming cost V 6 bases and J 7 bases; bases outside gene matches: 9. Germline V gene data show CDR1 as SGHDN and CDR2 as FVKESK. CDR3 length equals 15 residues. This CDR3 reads CASSRQGALKNEQFF. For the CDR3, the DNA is TGTGCCAGCAGTCGACAGGGGGCCCTAAAAAATGAGCAGTTCTTC.

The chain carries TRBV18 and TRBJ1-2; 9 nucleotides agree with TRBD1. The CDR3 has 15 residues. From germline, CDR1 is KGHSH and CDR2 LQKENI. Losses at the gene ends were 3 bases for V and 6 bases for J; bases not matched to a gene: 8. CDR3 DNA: TGTGCCAGCTCACCCCCGGGACAGGGATCGGATGGCTACACCTTC. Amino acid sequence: CASSPPGQGSDGYTF.

The CDR3 loop is CASSSLRETYEQYF. CDR3 DNA: TGTGCCAGCAGTTCCCTCCGGGAGACCTACGAGCAGTACTTC. The chain carries TRBV6-1 and TRBJ2-7, with D perhaps TRBD2 (6 bases). This CDR3 has 14 residues. Germline loops: CDR1 MNHNS, CDR2 SASEGT. V lost 5 bases to trimming and J lost 2 bases, with 13 bases between them.

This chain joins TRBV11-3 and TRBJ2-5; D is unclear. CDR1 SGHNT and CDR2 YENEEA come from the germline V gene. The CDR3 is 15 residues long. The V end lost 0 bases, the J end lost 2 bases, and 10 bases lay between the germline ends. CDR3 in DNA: TGTGCCAGCAGCTTAGATTCACACCTACAAGAGACCCAGTACTTC. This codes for CASSLDSHLQETQYF.

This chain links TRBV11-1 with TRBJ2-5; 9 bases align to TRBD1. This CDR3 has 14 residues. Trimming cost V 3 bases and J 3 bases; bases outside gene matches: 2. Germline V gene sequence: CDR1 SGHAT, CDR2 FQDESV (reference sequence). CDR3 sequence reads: CASSFGQGKETQYF. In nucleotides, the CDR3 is TGTGCCAGCAGCTTTGGACAGGGGAAAGAGACCCAGTACTTC. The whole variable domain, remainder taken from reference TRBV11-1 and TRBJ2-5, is EAEVAQSPRYKITEKSQAVAFWCDPISGHATLYWYRQILGQGPELLVQFQDESVVDDSQLPKDRFSAERLKGVDSTLKIQPAELGDSAMYLCASSFGQGKETQYFGPGTRLLVL.

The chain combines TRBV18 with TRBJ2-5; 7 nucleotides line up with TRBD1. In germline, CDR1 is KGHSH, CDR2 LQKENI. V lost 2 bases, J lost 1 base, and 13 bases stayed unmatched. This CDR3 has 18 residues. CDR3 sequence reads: CASSPAARGQSIQETQYF. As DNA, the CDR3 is TGTGCCAGCTCACCAGCGGCTAGGGGACAGAGTATCCAAGAGACCCAGTACTTC.

The CDR3 sequence: CASSVDRNYGYTF. In DNA, the CDR3 is TGTGCCAGCAGCGTAGACAGAAACTATGGCTACACCTTC. The chain recombines TRBV7-6 with TRBJ1-2; TRBD1 might be the D (5 bases). The germline gives CDR1 SGHVS, CDR2 FNYEAQ. This CDR3 spans 13 amino acids. The V and J ends lost 5 bases and 2 bases respectively, with 9 bases between them.

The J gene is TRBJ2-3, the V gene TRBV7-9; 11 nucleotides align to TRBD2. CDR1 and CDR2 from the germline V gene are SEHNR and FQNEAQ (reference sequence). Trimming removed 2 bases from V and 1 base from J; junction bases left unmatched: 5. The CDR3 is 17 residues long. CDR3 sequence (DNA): TGTGCCAGCAGCTTAAGGAGGGGACTAGCGGGCACAGATACGCAGTATTTT. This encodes CASSLRRGLAGTDTQYF.

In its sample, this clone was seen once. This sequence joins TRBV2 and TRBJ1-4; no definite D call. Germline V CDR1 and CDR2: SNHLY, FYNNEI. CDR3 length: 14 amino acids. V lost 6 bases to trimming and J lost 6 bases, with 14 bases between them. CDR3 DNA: TGTGCCAGCAGCCTGGGAGGACTGGATGAAAAACTGTTTTTT. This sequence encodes CASSLGGLDEKLFF.